Sequencing of this TCR beta chain was carried out in a study of T cell clones after liver transplantation (dated by TCRdb to the late 2010s). As for the study more broadly: The samples were obtained from ITN030ST, a randomized trial that attempted immunosuppression withdrawal within 2 years after liver transplantation. Donor-reactive T cell clones were identified by TCRbeta sequencing after a pre-transplant mixed lymphocyte reaction and then tracked in post-transplant blood. Tolerance was defined as complete withdrawal of immunosuppression for at least one year without a rise in liver enzymes beyond twice the upper limit of normal. Blood samples were collected pre-transplant, pre-randomization before withdrawal, and post-randomization after either complete withdrawal or failed withdrawal. The study cohort included 8 liver transplant recipients, of whom 3 were classified as tolerant and 5 as non-tolerant. Until randomization at 12-24 months post-transplant, subjects were given standard immunosuppression, with no induction therapy. Three of the eight recipients were HCV-positive; the others were transplanted for non-autoimmune, non-viral indications. Third party-reactive TCRbeta sequences were also identified from pre-transplant MLRs to serve as an antigen-independent comparator for donor-reactive sequences. What the study reported, not specific to this receptor: A significant post-transplant decrease in circulating donor-reactive CD4 TCRbeta sequences was observed in 5 of 8 subjects, irrespective of tolerance or HCV status. Without allograft tissue specimens, donor-reactive T cells may have migrated into the graft rather than being deleted. Conclusions were preliminary, limited by small, heterogeneous patient numbers and non-standardized post-transplant time points. When repertoire turnover was taken into account, detection of donor-reactive sequences was significantly reduced in 7 of 8 subjects for CD4 and in 8 of 8 subjects for CD8. Low numbers of available donor cells limited the measurable donor-reactive repertoire in two subjects. Donor-reactive sequences declined more than third party-reactive ones, suggesting partial antigen-specific deletion unrelated to withdrawal success.

High-throughput TCRbeta CDR3 sequencing of frozen genomic DNA was performed by immunoSEQ, including PCR amplification, mapping, bias correction and internal controls. From the authors' description of their analysis: Only productive rearrangements were retained, and each unique TCRbeta sequence was defined by its CDR3 nucleotide sequence together with its V and J gene. For a sequence to be called donor-reactive, it needed a frequency of at least 0.01% and at least 5-fold expansion in CFSE-low cells compared with unstimulated pre-transplant cells. To ensure at least 90% detection power, minimum frequency thresholds were set for each subject based on that subject's lowest-template unstimulated sample. Repertoire turnover was measured by Jensen-Shannon divergence between the top 1000 TCRbeta sequences post- and pre-transplant. Two-sided Fisher's exact tests were used to test for changes in how often donor-reactive sequences were detected. The immuneACCESS repertoire file appears here via TCRdb, limited to in-frame rearrangements. These files lack a portion of the clones; in checked studies, under half of the deficit traces to unresolved V genes, and the cause of the others is not known. V and J calls and clone size are as listed in that table; D and trimming were resolved from the DNA. Counted in this sample were around 15,000 clones; roughly 84% of them appeared once. The ten largest clonotypes hold 28% of the sample.

With respect to this clone: The antigen it recognizes is unknown. Base qualities are not provided; no much larger clone lies one nucleotide away.

V loses 6 bases, J loses 8 bases, and the germline ends lie 22 bases apart. Including cysteine and phenylalanine, the CDR3 has 15 amino acids. Solely the CDR3 DNA is kept, with 45 bases framed from the first base. As encoded in the germline V gene, CDR1 is MNHEY while CDR2 is SVGAGI. Unstimulated PBMCs, after thawing, were stained for CD3, CD4 and CD8 and then FACS-sorted into CD3+CD4+ and CD3+CD8+ populations. All 8 studied subjects were randomized to immunosuppression withdrawal. Genomic DNA was isolated with the Qiagen DNeasy Blood and Tissue Kit. Source: CD8+ T cells from blood, taken approximately 43 months after liver transplant. Here the chain combines TRBV6-5 and TRBJ1-2; the best D guess is TRBD1, with 6 bases matching. The TCR comes from a human patient who received a liver transplant. Following transplantation, part of the T cell population may be supplied by the graft donor rather than the patient. The DNA reads as follows: TGTGCCAGCAGCGATACCCTCAAAGGGGGACGAGGCTACACCTTC. It translates to CASSDTLKGGRGYTF.